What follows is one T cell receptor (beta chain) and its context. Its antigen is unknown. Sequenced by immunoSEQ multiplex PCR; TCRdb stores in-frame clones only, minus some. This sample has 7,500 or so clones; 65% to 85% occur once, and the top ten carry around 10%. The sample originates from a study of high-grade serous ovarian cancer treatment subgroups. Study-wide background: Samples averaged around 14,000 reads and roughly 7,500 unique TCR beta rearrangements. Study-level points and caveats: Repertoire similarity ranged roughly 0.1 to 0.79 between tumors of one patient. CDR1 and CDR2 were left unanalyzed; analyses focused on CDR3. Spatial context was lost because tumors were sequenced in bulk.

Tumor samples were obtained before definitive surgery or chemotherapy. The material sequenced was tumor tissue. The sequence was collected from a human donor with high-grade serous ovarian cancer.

CDR3 loop: CASTLGQGAHEQYF. CDR3 DNA: TGTGCCAGCACCCTGGGACAGGGGGCCCACGAGCAGTACTTC. This sequence joins TRBV6-5 and TRBJ2-7; 12 bases agree with TRBD1. The V segment lost 7 bases and the J segment 5 bases; nucleotides outside the gene matches: 6. The CDR3 consists of 14 residues. Germline V lookup: CDR1 MNHEY, CDR2 SVGAGI.